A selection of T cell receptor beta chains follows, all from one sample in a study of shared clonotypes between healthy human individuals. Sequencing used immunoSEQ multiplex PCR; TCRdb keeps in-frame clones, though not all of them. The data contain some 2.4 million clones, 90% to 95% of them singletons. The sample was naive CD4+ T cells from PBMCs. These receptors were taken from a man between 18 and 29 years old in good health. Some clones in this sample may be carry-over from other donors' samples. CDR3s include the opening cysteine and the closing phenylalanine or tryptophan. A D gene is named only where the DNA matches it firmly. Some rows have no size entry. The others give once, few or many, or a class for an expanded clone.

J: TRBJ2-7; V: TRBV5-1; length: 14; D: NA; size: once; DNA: TGCGCCAGCAGCTTGGGACTGAGCTCCTACGAGCAGTACTTC; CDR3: CASSLGLSSYEQYF
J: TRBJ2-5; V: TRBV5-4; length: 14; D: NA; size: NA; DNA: TGTGCCAGCAGCCCGCGACAGGCGGGAGAGACCCAGTACTTC; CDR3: CASSPRQAGETQYF
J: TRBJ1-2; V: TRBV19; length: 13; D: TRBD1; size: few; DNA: TGTGCCAGTAGTAGCCGGGACAGGGGGCGGATTACCTTC; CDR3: CASSSRDRGRITF
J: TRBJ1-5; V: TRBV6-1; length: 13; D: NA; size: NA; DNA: TGTGCCAGCAGTGACAGGGCTAATCAGCCCCAGCATTTT; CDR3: CASSDRANQPQHF
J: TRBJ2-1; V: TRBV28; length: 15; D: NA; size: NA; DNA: TGTGCCAGCAATCCGGGTTGGGGATCCTACAATGAGCAGTTCTTC; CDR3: CASNPGWGSYNEQFF
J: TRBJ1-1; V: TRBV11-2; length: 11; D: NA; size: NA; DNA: TGTGCCAGCAGGAAGAACACTGAAGCTTTCTTT; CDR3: CASRKNTEAFF
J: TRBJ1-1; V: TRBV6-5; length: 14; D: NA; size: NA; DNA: TGTGCCAGCAGTTTTGGAGGGGTGAACACTGAAGCTTTCTTT; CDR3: CASSFGGVNTEAFF
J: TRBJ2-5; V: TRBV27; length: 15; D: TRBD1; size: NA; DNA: TGTGCCAGCAGTCCTAACGACAGGGGATGGGAGACCCAGTACTTC; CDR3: CASSPNDRGWETQYF
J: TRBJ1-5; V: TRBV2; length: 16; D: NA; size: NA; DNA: TGTGCCAGCAGTGAAGGGCAAGGGGGTGGCAATCAGCCCCAGCATTTT; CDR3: CASSEGQGGGNQPQHF
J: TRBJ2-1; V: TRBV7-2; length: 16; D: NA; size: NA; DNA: TGTGCCAGCAGCTTAGCGGGGAGCACTCGGGACAATGAGCAGTTCTTC; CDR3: CASSLAGSTRDNEQFF
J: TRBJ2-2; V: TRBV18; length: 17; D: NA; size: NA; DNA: TGTGCCAGCTCACCACCGTGGGAGGTTCTGGGCACCGGGGAGCTGTTTTTT; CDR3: CASSPPWEVLGTGELFF
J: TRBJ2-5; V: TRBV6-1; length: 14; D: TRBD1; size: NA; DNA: TGTGCCAGCAGTGGACAGGGATTCGGAGAGACCCAGTACTTC; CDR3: CASSGQGFGETQYF
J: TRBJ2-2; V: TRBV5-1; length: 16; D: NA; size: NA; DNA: TGCGCCAGCAGCCAAATGCCGGGACTGAACACCGGGGAGCTGTTTTTT; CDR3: CASSQMPGLNTGELFF
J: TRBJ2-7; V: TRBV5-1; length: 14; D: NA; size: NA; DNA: TGCGCCAGCAGTTACCGGGACGGAAACTACGAGCAGTACTTC; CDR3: CASSYRDGNYEQYF
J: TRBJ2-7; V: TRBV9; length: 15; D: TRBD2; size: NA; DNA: TGTGCCAGCAGCGTATTTGCTAGCGGCACCTACGAGCAGTACTTC; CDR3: CASSVFASGTYEQYF
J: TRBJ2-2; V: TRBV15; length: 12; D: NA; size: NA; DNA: TGTGCCACCAGCAGAATAACCGGGGAGCTGTTTTTT; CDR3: CATSRITGELFF
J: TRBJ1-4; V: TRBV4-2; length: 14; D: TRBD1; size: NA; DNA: TGTGCCAGCAGCCAACGGGACAGAAATGAAAAACTGTTTTTT; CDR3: CASSQRDRNEKLFF
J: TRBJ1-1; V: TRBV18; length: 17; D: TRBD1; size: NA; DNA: TGTGCCAGCTCACCCCAGACAGGGCGTCGCCAGAACACTGAAGCTTTCTTT; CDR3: CASSPQTGRRQNTEAFF
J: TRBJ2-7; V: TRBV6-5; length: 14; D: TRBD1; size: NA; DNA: TGTGCCAGCAGATCGACAGGGGGTTCCTACGAGCAGTACTTC; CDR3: CASRSTGGSYEQYF
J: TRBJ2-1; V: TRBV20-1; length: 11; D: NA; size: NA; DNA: TGCAGTGCTAGGGGTGACAATGAGCAGTTCTTC; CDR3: CSARGDNEQFF
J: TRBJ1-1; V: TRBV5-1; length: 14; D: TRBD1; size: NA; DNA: TGCGCCAGCAGCCCCAGGACAGGGGGGACTGAAGCTTTCTTT; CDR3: CASSPRTGGTEAFF
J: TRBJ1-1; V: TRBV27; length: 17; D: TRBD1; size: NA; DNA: TGTGCCAGCAGTTTAAGGAGGACAGGAGACTTGAACACTGAAGCTTTCTTT; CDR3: CASSLRRTGDLNTEAFF
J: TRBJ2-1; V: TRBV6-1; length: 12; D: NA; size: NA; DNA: TGTGCCAGCAGTGTCGGTTACAATGAGCAGTTCTTC; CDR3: CASSVGYNEQFF